Below are 27 T cell receptor beta chains sequenced from a single sample in a study of blood T cell repertoires in COVID-19. Clones were read by immunoSEQ multiplex PCR, and TCRdb kept only the in-frame ones, dropping some. Here the sample spans 90,000 or so clones, roughly nine tenths being singletons. The sequencing sample was made of peripheral blood. These receptor sequences come from a human donor with active COVID-19. The donor label of this sample is uncertain.

This rearrangement joins TRBV19 to TRBJ1-4, with D hard to call. Trimming pared 3 bases from V and 5 bases from J, leaving 10 bases between. This CDR3 is 14 amino acids long. CDR1 is LNHDA, CDR2 SQIVND, per germline (reference sequence). As DNA, the CDR3 is TGTGCCAGTAGTATGAACAGTCCCAATGAAAAACTGTTTTTT. Translated: CASSMNSPNEKLFF. The whole variable domain, remainder taken from reference TRBV19 and TRBJ1-4, is DGGITQSPKYLFRKEGQNVTLSCEQNLNHDAMYWYRQDPGQGLRLIYYSQIVNDFQKGDIAEGYSVSREKKESFPLTVTSAQKNPTAFYLCASSMNSPNEKLFFGSGTQLSVL.

V and J are TRBV15 and TRBJ2-2, with D maybe TRBD1 (6 bases). The CDR3 runs 15 residues. V was cut by 0 bases and J by 7 bases, with 12 bases left in between. Germline CDR1 is LNHNV and CDR2 is YYDKDF (reference sequence). Here the CDR3 DNA reads TGTGCCACCAGCAGAGAAAAGGGGGTAGGCGGGGAGCTGTTTTTT. Protein: CATSREKGVGGELFF.

The rearrangement uses TRBV6-5 and TRBJ2-1; TRBD1 matches at 9 bases. The CDR3 contains 15 residues. The junction had 9 bases not matched to a gene; V was cut back by 4 bases and J by 8 bases. The germline gives CDR1 MNHEY, CDR2 SVGAGI. This chain's CDR3 is CASSSSGTGQDEQFF. The CDR3 DNA sequence: TGTGCCAGCAGTTCCTCCGGGACAGGGCAGGATGAGCAGTTCTTC.

This sequence joins TRBV18 and TRBJ2-7, with a possible D match to TRBD1 (5 bases). Trimming removed 2 bases from V and 6 bases from J, with 14 bases in between. The germline V gene has CDR1 KGHSH and CDR2 LQKENI. The CDR3 has 14 amino acids. Here the CDR3 reads CASSPAYVGAEQYF. The CDR3 coding sequence is TGTGCCAGCTCACCAGCGTATGTAGGGGCCGAGCAGTACTTC.

This chain uses TRBV12-3 or TRBV12-4 with TRBJ1-2; D remains unclear. The V end lost 4 bases, the J end lost 5 bases, and 11 bases lay between the germline ends. The CDR3 sequence is 13 residues long. The CDR3 DNA reads as TGTGCCAGCAGTTCCTCGGAGGTTTATGGCTACACCTTC. As protein: CASSSSEVYGYTF.

This clone was counted once. The chain joins TRBV2 to TRBJ1-5; D is unresolved. V was cut by 6 bases and J by 2 bases, with 14 bases left in between. CDR1 and CDR2 (germline): SNHLY, FYNNEI. CDR3 size: 15 residues. The CDR3 DNA is TGTGCCAGCAGAGAGGGCGCAGGTGGCAATCAGCCCCAGCATTTT. Protein sequence: CASREGAGGNQPQHF.

This clone was picked up a small number of times. The gene calls are TRBV2 and TRBJ1-2, with unresolved D. Germline CDR1 is SNHLY and CDR2 is FYNNEI. The CDR3 runs to 17 residues. Trimming stripped 6 bases from V and 3 bases from J, with 23 bases between. The CDR3 loop is CASRELLSDKKYYGYTF. CDR3 nucleotide sequence: TGTGCCAGCAGGGAACTACTGAGCGATAAAAAGTACTATGGCTACACCTTC.

This chain's CDR3 is CASSDDSPEAFF. CDR3 in DNA: TGTGCCAGCAGTGACGACAGTCCTGAAGCTTTCTTT. The chain has TRBV6-1 and TRBJ1-1, with D maybe TRBD1 (5 bases). V lost 3 bases and J lost 6, with 8 bases in between. Germline V gene data show CDR1 as MNHNS and CDR2 as SASEGT. The CDR3 consists of 12 residues.

The chain uses TRBV4-2 and TRBJ2-5; D is possibly TRBD1 (5 bases). With 0 bases removed from V and 8 bases from J, the gap between germline ends came to 10 bases. Germline V gives CDR1 LGHNA, CDR2 YNFKEQ. This CDR3 has 13 residues. The chain's CDR3 is CASSQDIRGTQYF. CDR3 nucleotides: TGTGCCAGCAGCCAAGATATTAGGGGCACCCAGTACTTC.

The chain employs TRBV20-1 and TRBJ2-1; 7 bases align to TRBD1. Germline values: CDR1 DFQATT, CDR2 SNEGSKA (reference sequence). CDR3 length equals 11 residues. Germline trimming cut 6 bases from V and 10 bases from J; bases unmatched to any gene: 6. The CDR3 sequence: CSAKTGREQFF. The CDR3 coding sequence is TGCAGTGCAAAGACAGGGCGGGAGCAGTTCTTC.

V is TRBV20-1 and J is TRBJ1-3, with D unclear. Per the germline V gene, CDR1 is DFQATT and CDR2 is SNEGSKA (reference sequence). This CDR3 comprises 14 residues. V lost 3 bases and J lost 0, with 9 bases in between. The CDR3: CSASSSFSGNTIYF. The CDR3 region has the DNA TGCAGTGCTAGTTCGAGCTTCTCTGGAAACACCATATATTTT.

This clone was counted a single time. V is TRBV15 and J is TRBJ2-7, with 7 bases aligning to TRBD1. After removal of 4 bases from V and 0 bases from J, the junction contained 6 bases not matched to a gene. The CDR3 has 15 amino acids. Germline CDR1 and CDR2: LNHNV and YYDKDF (reference sequence). The CDR3 reads CATSITGASSYEQYF. The CDR3 coding sequence is TGTGCCACCAGCATTACAGGGGCCAGCTCCTACGAGCAGTACTTC.

The chain joins TRBV9 to TRBJ2-1, with 9 bases matching TRBD1. Per the germline V gene, CDR1 is SGDLS and CDR2 is YYNGEE. V dropped 3 bases and J dropped 6; count of bases not matched to a gene: 13. The CDR3 has 17 amino acids. Here the CDR3 reads CASSEHPGTGSFNEQFF. The CDR3, as DNA: TGTGCCAGCAGCGAACATCCCGGGACAGGGTCATTCAATGAGCAGTTCTTC.

This clone was observed a few times. The chain uses TRBV5-1 and TRBJ2-1, with 9 bases lining up with TRBD2. Losses at the gene ends were 7 bases for V and 5 bases for J; bases not matched to a gene: 10. In germline, CDR1 is SGHRS, CDR2 YFSETQ. The CDR3 consists of 15 residues. The CDR3 region is CASQLAGAYNNEQFF. The CDR3 bases are TGCGCCAGCCAGTTAGCGGGGGCTTATAACAATGAGCAGTTCTTC. Full variable domain (rest looked up from reference TRBV5-1 and TRBJ2-1): KAGVTQTPRYLIKTRGQQVTLSCSPISGHRSVSWYQQTPGQGLQFLFEYFSETQRNKGNFPGRFSGRQFSNSRSEMNVSTLELGDSALYLCASQLAGAYNNEQFFGPGTRLTVL.

The chain uses TRBV6-5 and TRBJ1-3; D perhaps matches TRBD1 (6 bases). V was cut by 5 bases and J by 0 bases, with 11 bases left in between. The length of the CDR3 is 15 residues. Germline loops: CDR1 MNHEY, CDR2 SVGAGI. The CDR3 loop is CASSRTDYSGNTIYF. The CDR3 DNA sequence: TGTGCCAGCAGTAGGACAGACTACTCTGGAAACACCATATATTTT.

The chain is built from TRBV10-2 and TRBJ1-5; D remains ambiguous. Trimming removed 4 bases from V and 1 base from J, with 8 bases in between. The CDR3 is made up of 14 amino acids. Germline CDR1 reads WSHSY; CDR2 reads SAAADI. In nucleotides, the CDR3 is TGCGCCAGCAGTGTGGGAGGGAGCAATCAGCCCCAGCATTTT. It encodes CASSVGGSNQPQHF.

The chain uses TRBV5-5 and TRBJ2-7; 7 bases match TRBD2. The trim removed 4 bases at V and 1 base at J, leaving 5 bases unmatched. CDR1 is SGHKS and CDR2 is YYEKEE in the germline V gene (reference sequence). This CDR3 has 14 amino acids. DNA of the CDR3: TGTGCCAGCAGCGGAGGACTAGGATCCTACGAGCAGTACTTC. Translating it yields CASSGGLGSYEQYF.

This chain uses TRBV10-2 with TRBJ2-4; 9 bases match TRBD2. This CDR3 region has 15 residues. Germline values: CDR1 WSHSY, CDR2 SAAADI. V trimming: 8 bases; J trimming: 0 bases; junction bases outside the gene matches: 5. CDR3 region: CASCNSGGAKNIQYF. Here the CDR3 DNA reads TGCGCCAGCTGCAATAGCGGGGGAGCCAAAAACATTCAGTACTTC.

The chain couples TRBV7-2 to TRBJ1-2; 8 bases are a match to TRBD1. Germline V lookup: CDR1 SGHTA, CDR2 FQGNSA. Trimming at V came to 5 bases and at J to 2 bases, leaving 10 bases not matched to a gene. There are 16 residues in the CDR3. For the CDR3, the DNA is TGTGCCAGCAGCCACGGGACAGGCCGACTCAACTATGGCTACACCTTC. This gives the protein CASSHGTGRLNYGYTF.

J is TRBJ1-1 and V is TRBV27, with TRBD1 matching over 7 bases. Germline V gene lookup returns CDR1 MNHEY and CDR2 SMNVEV (reference sequence). After removal of 5 bases from V and 0 bases from J, the junction contained 12 bases not matched to a gene. The CDR3 has 17 amino acids. The CDR3 reads CASSQRVTGPMNTEAFF. The DNA for the CDR3 is TGTGCCAGCAGTCAGCGGGTGACAGGGCCCATGAACACTGAAGCTTTCTTT.

The chain combines TRBV7-8 with TRBJ2-1, with a tentative D call TRBD1 (5 bases). Germline values: CDR1 SGHVS, CDR2 FQNEAQ. This CDR3 is built from 14 residues. Deletions cut 5 bases from V and 6 bases from J, with 14 bases between. The CDR3 sequence is CASSTDRIVNEQFF. DNA of the CDR3: TGTGCCAGCAGCACAGACAGAATTGTCAATGAGCAGTTCTTC.

CDR3 DNA sequence: TGTGCCAGCAGCCAAGATAGGACAGCGGGAAACACCATATATTTT. This codes for CASSQDRTAGNTIYF. This rearrangement joins TRBV14 to TRBJ1-3; tentative D call: TRBD1 (6 bases). Germline values: CDR1 SGHDN, CDR2 FVKESK. The CDR3 has 15 residues. V lost 0 bases and J lost 4, with 10 bases in between. The full variable domain, its missing parts supplied by reference TRBV14 and TRBJ1-3, is EAGVTQFPSHSVIEKGQTVTLRCDPISGHDNLYWYRRVMGKEIKFLLHFVKESKQDESGMPNNRFLAERTGGTYSTLKVQPAELEDSGVYFCASSQDRTAGNTIYFGEGSWLTVV.

The chain couples TRBV5-5 to TRBJ2-1; no reliable D call. V lost 0 bases and J 2 bases, leaving 3 bases between the germline ends. CDR3 length: 13 residues. The germline V gene encodes CDR1 SGHKS and CDR2 YYEKEE (reference sequence). This CDR3 reads CASSLGPYNEQFF. In nucleotides, the CDR3 is TGTGCCAGCAGCTTGGGGCCCTACAATGAGCAGTTCTTC.

The rearrangement links TRBV5-1 to TRBJ2-2; D is unresolved. V lost 1 base to trimming and J lost 0 bases, with 4 bases between them. This CDR3 region has 14 residues. In germline, CDR1 is SGHRS, CDR2 YFSETQ. CDR3 DNA: TGCGCCAGCAGCTTGTCAGCGAACACCGGGGAGCTGTTTTTT. Protein: CASSLSANTGELFF.

V usage is TRBV9 and J usage is TRBJ2-7; 7 bases line up with TRBD2. The CDR3 sequence is 12 residues long. J gave up 6 bases and V 3 bases, and 3 bases lay outside the gene matches. CDR1 SGDLS and CDR2 YYNGEE come from the germline V gene. CDR3 DNA: TGTGCCAGCAGCGGTACGGGGGGCGAGCAGTACTTC. Encoded protein: CASSGTGGEQYF. Full variable domain (missing parts from reference TRBV9 and TRBJ2-7): DSGVTQTPKHLITATGQRVTLRCSPRSGDLSVYWYQQSLDQGLQFLIQYYNGEERAKGNILERFSAQQFPDLHSELNLSSLELGDSALYFCASSGTGGEQYFGPGTRLTVT.

V usage is TRBV5-1 and J usage is TRBJ2-7; 7 positions match TRBD2. This CDR3 spans 15 amino acids. The junction had 9 bases not matched to a gene; V was cut back by 4 bases and J by 2 bases. Germline V gene data show CDR1 as SGHRS and CDR2 as YFSETQ. This CDR3 is CASSEGSGLAYEQYF. For the CDR3, the DNA is TGCGCCAGCAGCGAAGGTTCCGGACTAGCCTACGAGCAGTACTTC.

The rearrangement uses TRBV12-3 or TRBV12-4 and TRBJ1-1; D is perhaps TRBD1 (5 bases). CDR3 size: 12 residues. V was cut by 4 bases and J by 6 bases, with 9 bases left in between. The CDR3 sequence is CASSSGTSEAFF. In DNA, the CDR3 is TGTGCCAGCAGTTCCGGGACTTCTGAAGCTTTCTTT.